A single sample gave rise to the 16 T cell receptor beta chains below, sequenced in a study of shared clonotypes between healthy human individuals. Clones were read by immunoSEQ multiplex PCR, and TCRdb kept only the in-frame ones, dropping some. The repertoire has approximately 2.3 million clones, approximately 93% of them found once; the top ten carry around 0.4%. Sequencing used naive CD4+ T cells from PBMCs. Stated subset: CD45RA+ positively selected. These receptors originate from a man between 18 and 35 years old in good health. Some clones in this sample may be carry-over from other donors' samples.

The chain carries TRBV19 and TRBJ2-7, with 8 bases that match TRBD2. CDR1 is LNHDA and CDR2 is SQIVND in the germline V gene (reference sequence). V shed 1 base and J 6 bases; nucleotides not matched to a gene: 14. This CDR3 region has 17 residues. The CDR3 coding sequence is TGTGCCAGTAGTATAGTGTCCAGCGGGAGACTCCACTCCGAGCAGTACTTC. Translation gives CASSIVSSGRLHSEQYF.

V usage is TRBV9 and J usage is TRBJ1-4; D possibly corresponds to TRBD1 (5 bases). CDR3 length: 14 amino acids. Trimming pared 0 bases from V and 8 bases from J, leaving 11 bases between. Germline CDR1 SGDLS, CDR2 YYNGEE. The CDR3 loop reads CASSVGGTSEKLFF. Written as DNA, the CDR3 is TGTGCCAGCAGCGTAGGAGGGACCAGCGAAAAACTGTTTTTT. The entire variable domain, with the rest obtained from reference TRBV9 and TRBJ1-4, is as follows: DSGVTQTPKHLITATGQRVTLRCSPRSGDLSVYWYQQSLDQGLQFLIQYYNGEERAKGNILERFSAQQFPDLHSELNLSSLELGDSALYFCASSVGGTSEKLFFGSGTQLSVL.

This rearrangement joins TRBV25-1 to TRBJ2-7; D is possibly TRBD2 (7 bases). The CDR3 covers 12 residues. Germline lookup yields CDR1 MGHDK and CDR2 SYGVNS. V lost 8 bases and J lost 5, with 13 bases in between. CDR3 protein: CASGRGVNEQYF. The CDR3 DNA is TGTGCCAGCGGGAGGGGGGTGAACGAGCAGTACTTC.

The chain joins TRBV29-1 to TRBJ2-2; D is perhaps TRBD1 (5 bases). V shed 7 bases and J shed 4 bases, with 19 bases lying between them. CDR3 length: 15 residues. Germline V gives CDR1 SQVTM, CDR2 ANQGSEA. DNA for the CDR3: TGCAGCGCCCAAAGGGGCCCCGCCGGCACCGGGGAGCTGTTTTTT. Amino acid sequence: CSAQRGPAGTGELFF.

V is TRBV21-1 and J is TRBJ2-7; the D call of TRBD2 is as the table states it, not checked on the DNA. TRBV21-1 represents a pseudogene. The CDR3 length is 16 residues. The CDR3 coding sequence is TGTGCCAGTTGCACTAGCGGGACTACTAACTCCTACGAGCAGTACTTC. This translates into CASCTSGTTNSYEQYF.

The chain uses TRBV6-5 and TRBJ2-3; TRBD2 agrees at 10 bases. The CDR3 length is 16 residues. V lost 2 bases, J lost 6 bases, and 8 bases stayed unmatched. Germline values: CDR1 MNHEY, CDR2 SVGAGI. CDR3 in DNA: TGTGCCAGCAGTTACCTAGCGGGAGAAGTATCTGATACGCAGTATTTT. It yields the protein CASSYLAGEVSDTQYF.

This clone was recorded a few times. CDR3 sequence: CASSLVTGNTIYF. CDR3 bases: TGTGCCAGCAGTTTGGTAACGGGAAACACCATATATTTT. The V and J genes are TRBV11-2 and TRBJ1-3; no definite D call. The CDR3 sequence is 13 residues long. Trimming took off 6 bases at V and 4 bases at J, with 10 bases between the two ends. The germline gives CDR1 SGHAT, CDR2 FQNNGV.

Concerning this clone itself: The sample contains more than one DNA sequence encoding this CDR3. This chain connects TRBV29-1 to TRBJ1-5; tentative D call: TRBD1 (6 bases). V gave up 4 bases and J gave up 5 bases, with 9 bases separating them. The CDR3 consists of 12 residues. Germline assignment: CDR1 SQVTM and CDR2 ANQGSEA. CDR3 bases: TGCAGCGTTGGGGAGGGGGATCAGCCCCAGCATTTT. Translating gives CSVGEGDQPQHF. Drawing the rest from reference TRBV29-1 and TRBJ1-5, the complete variable domain is SAVISQKPSRDICQRGTSLTIQCQVDSQVTMMFWYRQQPGQSLTLIATANQGSEATYESGFVIDKFPISRPNLTFSTLTVSNMSPEDSSIYLCSVGEGDQPQHFGDGTRLSIL.

This CDR3 is CASRPGTSVNPPYEQYF. The CDR3 region has the DNA TGTGCCAGCAGGCCCGGGACTAGCGTCAACCCCCCCTACGAGCAGTACTTC. The rearrangement joins TRBV7-8 to TRBJ2-7; 10 bases are shared with TRBD2. The germline V gene has CDR1 SGHVS and CDR2 FQNEAQ. The J segment lost 2 bases and the V segment lost 6 bases, leaving 13 bases of the junction unmatched. The CDR3 contains 17 residues.

This chain uses TRBV6-6 with TRBJ2-7; 8 nucleotides match TRBD2. The CDR3 is 13 amino acids. The J segment lost 6 bases and the V segment lost 7 bases, leaving 8 bases of the junction unmatched. The V gene's germline CDR1 is MNHNY and CDR2 SVGAGI (reference sequence). The CDR3 DNA sequence: TGTGCCAGCAACATTAAGCGGGGGTCCGAGCAGTACTTC. Translated, it gives CASNIKRGSEQYF.

A remark on this clone: The same CDR3 arises from other DNA sequences in this sample as well. This chain joins TRBV28 and TRBJ1-1; D not certain. The CDR3 spans 13 residues. Germline-derived CDR1 and CDR2 are MDHEN and SYDVKM. The V end was cut by 5 bases, the J end by 0 bases, with 7 bases between. The CDR3 sequence: CASSGTLNTEAFF. CDR3 coding DNA: TGTGCCAGCAGTGGAACGCTGAACACTGAAGCTTTCTTT.

V and J are TRBV10-3 and TRBJ1-2, with TRBD1 identical over 11 bases. Trimming cost V 2 bases and J 6 bases; bases outside gene matches: 2. The germline V gene has CDR1 ENHRY and CDR2 SYGVKD. This CDR3 contains 14 residues. In DNA, the CDR3 is TGTGCCATCAGTGAGAGGACAGGGGGCGATGGCTACACCTTC. Translated, it gives CAISERTGGDGYTF.

This clone was seen once. The CDR3 is CASTPSSLNTGELFF. CDR3 in DNA: TGTGCCAGCACCCCCAGCTCGCTGAACACCGGGGAGCTGTTTTTT. V gene TRBV9 combines with J gene TRBJ2-2; D call uncertain. Per the germline V gene, CDR1 is SGDLS and CDR2 is YYNGEE. V was cut by 6 bases and J by 1 base, with 13 bases left in between. This CDR3 is 15 amino acids long. Variable domain in full (rest from reference TRBV9 and TRBJ2-2): DSGVTQTPKHLITATGQRVTLRCSPRSGDLSVYWYQQSLDQGLQFLIQYYNGEERAKGNILERFSAQQFPDLHSELNLSSLELGDSALYFCASTPSSLNTGELFFGEGSRLTVL.

The rearrangement links TRBV19 to TRBJ2-1; perhaps TRBD2 as D (5 bases). Looked up from germline, CDR1 is LNHDA and CDR2 is SQIVND (reference sequence). V was shortened by 6 bases and J by 4 bases, with 13 bases between the two germline ends. The CDR3 totals 14 residues. The CDR3 sequence is CASSSDGLYNEQFF. As DNA, the CDR3 is TGTGCCAGTAGCTCGGACGGACTTTACAATGAGCAGTTCTTC.

The chain carries TRBV7-2 and TRBJ2-1; 10 nucleotides agree with TRBD2. The CDR3 covers 14 residues. Trimming at V came to 5 bases and at J to 4 bases, leaving 2 bases not matched to a gene. CDR1 is SGHTA and CDR2 is FQGNSA in the germline V gene. CDR3: CASSRTSGYNEQFF. DNA of the CDR3: TGTGCCAGCAGCCGGACTAGCGGATACAATGAGCAGTTCTTC.

This chain connects TRBV5-1 to TRBJ1-4, with D possibly matching TRBD1 (5 bases). The length of the CDR3 is 13 residues. V lost 5 bases and J lost 4, with 9 bases in between. Germline loops: CDR1 SGHRS, CDR2 YFSETQ. CDR3 residues: CASRSGHNEKLFF. In DNA, the CDR3 is TGCGCCAGCAGATCAGGGCATAATGAAAAACTGTTTTTT.